What follows are 8 T cell receptor beta chains derived from one specimen sequenced in a study of T cells in tumors after PD-1 blockade. Assay used: immunoSEQ multiplex PCR; TCRdb lists only in-frame clones, some missing. The sample consists of about 10,000 clones, 50% to 70% of them appearing once. This sample comprised tumor tissue, obtained after anti-PD-1 treatment. All receptors derive from a human donor with basal cell carcinoma.

This clone rates as medium-sized. The rearrangement links TRBV28 to TRBJ2-7; TRBD2 matches at 9 bases. With 3 bases clipped from V and 7 bases from J, the junction kept 4 bases outside the gene matches. The CDR3 runs 13 residues. Germline-derived CDR1 and CDR2 are MDHEN and SYDVKM. The CDR3 DNA is TGTGCCAGCAGTTTTAGCGGGGGTAGGGAGCAGTACTTC. Its protein is CASSFSGGREQYF.

The chain links TRBV9 to TRBJ2-2; D gene uncertain. CDR1 is SGDLS and CDR2 is YYNGEE in the germline V gene. V was shortened by 3 bases and J by 2 bases, with 5 bases between the two germline ends. CDR3 length: 13 residues. This CDR3 reads CASSEANTGELFF. For the CDR3, the DNA is TGTGCCAGCAGCGAGGCAAACACCGGGGAGCTGTTTTTT.

This clone was picked up one time. The chain joins TRBV24-1 to TRBJ2-3, with 14 bases aligning to TRBD2. The CDR3 covers 17 residues. J gave up 3 bases and V 0 bases, and 1 base lay outside the gene matches. Germline V gene data show CDR1 as KGHDR and CDR2 as SFDVKD. The chain's CDR3 is CATSDLWTSGGTDTQYF. Here the CDR3 DNA reads TGTGCCACCAGTGATTTGTGGACTAGCGGGGGGACAGATACGCAGTATTTT.

V gene TRBV6-4 combines with J gene TRBJ2-3, with unresolved D. CDR1 MRHNA and CDR2 SNTAGT come from the germline V gene. V was trimmed by 3 bases and J by 10 bases, leaving 11 bases between them. This CDR3 is built from 12 residues. The CDR3 is CASSDRGESQYF. The DNA of the CDR3 is TGTGCCAGCAGTGATAGAGGTGAATCGCAGTATTTT.

This clone was detected a few times. The gene calls are TRBV19 and TRBJ1-2, with 7 bases identical to TRBD1. J gave up 4 bases and V 5 bases, and 4 bases lay outside the gene matches. Germline CDR1 reads LNHDA; CDR2 reads SQIVND (reference sequence). The CDR3 runs to 13 residues. CDR3 bases: TGTGCCAGTAGTGACCGGGACAGCTATGGCTACACCTTC. The encoded protein is CASSDRDSYGYTF.

This chain uses TRBV5-4 with TRBJ1-3, with D perhaps matching TRBD1 (5 bases). V was clipped by 0 bases and J by 2 bases, with 15 bases between them. Germline V lookup: CDR1 SGHNT, CDR2 YYREEE (reference sequence). The CDR3 sequence is 17 residues long. DNA for the CDR3: TGTGCCAGCAGCTTGGATTGGGCAGGGCCAGCTGGAAACACCATATATTTT. Protein sequence: CASSLDWAGPAGNTIYF.

This chain links TRBV9 with TRBJ2-1; TRBD2 matches 7 bases. After removal of 2 bases from V and 7 bases from J, the junction contained 6 bases not matched to a gene. The CDR3 spans 14 residues. Germline V gives CDR1 SGDLS, CDR2 YYNGEE. The CDR3 DNA reads TGTGCCAGCAGCGTCCGCGGGGGTTGGAATGAGCAGTTCTTC. Translated: CASSVRGGWNEQFF.

The sample holds a few counts of this clone. The V and J genes are TRBV15 and TRBJ2-5; 8 bases are a match to TRBD2. This CDR3 region has 17 residues. CDR1 and CDR2 from the germline V gene are LNHNV and YYDKDF (reference sequence). The trim removed 4 bases at V and 2 bases at J, leaving 12 bases unmatched. The CDR3 sequence: CATSIAGYTDIQETQYF. CDR3 DNA sequence: TGTGCCACCAGCATAGCGGGGTACACCGACATACAAGAGACCCAGTACTTC.